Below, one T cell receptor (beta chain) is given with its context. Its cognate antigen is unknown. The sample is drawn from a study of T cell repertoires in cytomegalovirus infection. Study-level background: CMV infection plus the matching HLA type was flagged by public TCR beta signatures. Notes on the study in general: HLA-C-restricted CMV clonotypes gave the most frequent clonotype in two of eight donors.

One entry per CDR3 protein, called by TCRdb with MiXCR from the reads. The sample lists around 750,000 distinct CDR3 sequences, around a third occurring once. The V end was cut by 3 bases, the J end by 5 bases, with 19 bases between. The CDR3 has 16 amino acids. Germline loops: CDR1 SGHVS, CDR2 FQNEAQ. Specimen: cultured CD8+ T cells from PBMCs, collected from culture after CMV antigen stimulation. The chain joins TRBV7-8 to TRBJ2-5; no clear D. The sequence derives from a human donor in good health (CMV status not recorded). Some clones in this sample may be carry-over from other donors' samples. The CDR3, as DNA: TGTGCCAGCAGCTTGGATGGGTGGGATGCCAGCGAGACCCAGTACTTC. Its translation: CASSLDGWDASETQYF.